One T cell receptor (beta chain) is described in this entry. What it recognizes is unknown. Based on clinical symptoms, serum thyroxine and TRAb, thyroid ultrasound and orbital computed tomography, diagnoses were reached. This entry comes from a study of T cells in Graves' hyperthyroidism and ophthalmopathy. TCR beta CDR3 regions were amplified from RNA. The study used the HTBI primer set for a first-round RT-PCR of the TCR CDR3. TCRdb re-derived calls from the multiplex PCR reads in MiXCR, one entry per CDR3 protein. The table records 490,000 or so distinct CDR3 sequences, 22% of them present only once. Study-level results: Blood held most thyroid clonotypes expanded above 0.001 frequency.

The sequenced material came from blood. The receptor's source is a woman in her seventies with Graves' ophthalmopathy.

The CDR3 sequence is CASSIRASNYGYTF. CDR3 in DNA: TGTGCCAGCAGCATAAGGGCCTCAAACTATGGCTACACCTTC. The rearrangement uses TRBV27 and TRBJ1-2; the D is unclear. CDR3 size: 14 residues. CDR1 is MNHEY and CDR2 is SMNVEV in the germline V gene (reference sequence). Trimming took 6 bases from V and 2 from J, leaving 13 bases between them.